This T cell receptor (beta chain) came from a study of T-cell reconstitution after alpha-beta-depleted transplantation in children. V shed 3 bases, J shed 9 bases, and the junction held 10 bases outside the gene matches. This CDR3 spans 16 amino acids. Construction of the TCRbeta library involved unique molecular identifiers. Via MiXCR, TCRdb re-called the PCR reads, giving one row per CDR3 protein. The table shows 500,000 or so distinct CDR3 sequences, with 30% to 35% occurring only once. This clonotype was seen ten or more times. This chain connects TRBV12-3 or TRBV12-4 to TRBJ2-1; 11 bases agree with TRBD2. The source of this sequence is a human donor who donated a stem cell graft to a child with aplastic anemia. The sequencing here drew on PBMCs from the stem cell graft donor, taken from the stem cell graft. The CDR3 spells CASSFGVAGGLAEQFF. In nucleotides, the CDR3 is TGTGCCAGCAGTTTTGGGGTAGCGGGAGGGTTAGCTGAGCAGTTCTTC.